The clone carrying this T cell receptor (beta chain) occurred a few times. This sample stems from a study of T-cell memory formation after mild COVID-19. Trimming left V 7 bases short and J 7 bases short, with 13 bases between. There are 13 residues in the CDR3. Germline V gene data show CDR1 as KGHDR and CDR2 as SFDVKD. TCRdb ran MiXCR on the 5' RACE reads and lists one entry per CDR3 protein. The top ten hold around 12% of the sample, which has about 400,000 distinct CDR3 sequences, around a quarter seen once. The gene calls are TRBV24-1 and TRBJ2-1, with D uncertain. This sequence was found in an adult woman who had mild COVID-19 (a few samples of this study predate the infection). Cell type and time point are not known. Sequencing was performed on PBMCs or a T cell subset sorted from them (not recorded which). CDR3 sequence (DNA): TGTGCCACCAGGCCCGCCGGGTCAAATGAGCAGTTCTTC. It specifies CATRPAGSNEQFF.